This TCR beta chain was sequenced for a study of blood T cell repertoires in COVID-19. Across the whole study: Some COVID-19 samples were acute and others convalescent; all came from the United States, Italy and Spain. T cells, B-cell-depleted T cells, or PBMCs provided the cDNA or gDNA that served as material.

Study processing details: Reference gene primer amplification gave estimated nucleated cell counts. Generated by immunoSEQ multiplex PCR, the TCRdb table keeps only in-frame clones and is missing some. D and trimming were read from the DNA, whereas the V and J calls and clone size are those reported in that table. The data hold 130,000 or so clones, with approximately 80% observed a single time. This clonotype was sampled from an elderly woman with acute or convalescent COVID-19. Sequenced sample: peripheral blood.

This CDR3 is CASSSTLTRERVNTEAFF. CDR3 DNA: TGTGCCAGCAGCTCGACACTAACCAGAGAGCGGGTGAACACTGAAGCTTTCTTT. The chain joins TRBV7-9 to TRBJ1-1; D remains ambiguous. V lost 4 bases, J lost 0 bases, and 21 bases lay in between. Germline CDR1 reads SEHNR; CDR2 reads FQNEAQ (reference sequence). This CDR3 is built from 18 residues.